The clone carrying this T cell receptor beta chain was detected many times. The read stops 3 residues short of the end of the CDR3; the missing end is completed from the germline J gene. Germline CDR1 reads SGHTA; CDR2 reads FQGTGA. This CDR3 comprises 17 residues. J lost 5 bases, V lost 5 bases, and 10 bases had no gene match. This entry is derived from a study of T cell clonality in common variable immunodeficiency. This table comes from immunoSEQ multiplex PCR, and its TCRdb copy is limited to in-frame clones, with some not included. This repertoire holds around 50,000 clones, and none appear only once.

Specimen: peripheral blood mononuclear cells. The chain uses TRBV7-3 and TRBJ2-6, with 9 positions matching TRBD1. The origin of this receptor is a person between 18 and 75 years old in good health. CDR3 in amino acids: CASSGYLQGARANVLTF. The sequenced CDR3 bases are TGTGCCAGCAGCGGGTACTTACAGGGGGCGCGGGCCAACGTC. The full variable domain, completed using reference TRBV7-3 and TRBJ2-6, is GAGVSQTPSNKVTEKGKYVELRCDPISGHTALYWYRQSLGQGPEFLIYFQGTGAADDSGLPNDRFFAVRPEGSVSTLKIQRTERGDSAVYLCASSGYLQGARANVLTFGAGSRLTVL.